The 24 T cell receptor beta chains in this list originate from one sample, sequenced in a study of breast tumors, draining lymph nodes, adjacent tissues. TCRdb redid the calling of the multiplex PCR reads with MiXCR, one entry per CDR3 protein. The sample yields 150,000 to 250,000 distinct CDR3 sequences, around 29% seen once. Axillary draining lymph nodes of breast cancer patients supplied the node samples. Sequencing was done on a sample of axillary lymph node tissue. These receptors originate from a female donor with breast cancer. Some clones in this sample may be carry-over from other donors' samples.

This clonotype showed up many times. The chain employs TRBV12-3 or TRBV12-4 and TRBJ2-1; 7 bases fit TRBD1. This CDR3 has 17 residues. V shed 7 bases, J shed 5 bases, and the junction held 17 bases outside the gene matches. The CDR3: CASNRAGAKGADNEQFF. The CDR3 DNA reads TGTGCCAGCAACCGGGCGGGCGCTAAGGGGGCCGACAATGAGCAGTTCTTC.

Only a few counts were recorded for this clonotype. As DNA, the CDR3 is TGCAGTGCCCCGCGTGGTACCTTGAACACTGAAGCTTTCTTT. Translation gives CSAPRGTLNTEAFF. This chain uses TRBV20-1 with TRBJ1-1; D remains unclear. The CDR3 spans 14 residues. Germline-derived CDR1 and CDR2 are DFQATT and SNEGSKA (reference sequence). Trimming left V 6 bases short and J 0 bases short, with 14 bases between.

This clonotype was picked up one time. The chain combines TRBV20-1 with TRBJ2-2; the match to TRBD2 covers 11 bases. V gave up 0 bases and J gave up 6 bases; unmatched junction bases: 3. Germline V lookup: CDR1 DFQATT, CDR2 SNEGSKA (reference sequence). This CDR3 is built from 15 residues. The CDR3 DNA reads as TGCAGTGCTAGAGAGGCTAGCGGGGGGCCCGGGGAGCTGTTTTTT. Its translation is CSAREASGGPGELFF.

There are many counts of this clonotype. The chain links TRBV7-2 to TRBJ2-2, with D hard to call. Germline CDR1 and CDR2: SGHTA and FQGNSA. This CDR3 is built from 14 residues. V lost 5 bases and J lost 7, with 14 bases in between. In DNA, the CDR3 is TGTGCCAGCAGCGCGACGGTCCTCGGCGGGGAGCTGTTTTTT. Its translation is CASSATVLGGELFF.

This clonotype was seen at least ten times. This chain links TRBV19 with TRBJ1-2, with D perhaps TRBD1 (6 bases). Germline V gene data show CDR1 as LNHDA and CDR2 as SQIVND (reference sequence). The CDR3 length is 14 residues. Trimming shortened V by 4 bases and J by 3 bases, and 12 bases separated the two germline ends. As DNA, the CDR3 is TGTGCCAGTAGTACGGCACCAGGGGACTATGGCTACACCTTC. Its protein is CASSTAPGDYGYTF.

The table lists this clonotype with many counts. The chain employs TRBV19 and TRBJ2-2; tentatively, D is TRBD2 (5 bases). V shed 10 bases and J shed 3 bases, with 12 bases lying between them. Germline lookup yields CDR1 LNHDA and CDR2 SQIVND (reference sequence). The CDR3 spans 13 residues. The CDR3 spells CATGGLYTGELFF. The DNA for the CDR3 is TGTGCCACGGGTGGACTTTACACCGGGGAGCTGTTTTTT.

Many counts were recorded for this clonotype. V usage is TRBV30 and J usage is TRBJ2-7, with 7 bases identical to TRBD1. The CDR3 extends over 13 amino acids. V was pared by 8 bases and J by 0 bases, with 7 bases of the junction left unmatched. Germline V gene lookup returns CDR1 GTSNPN and CDR2 SVGIG (reference sequence). CDR3 DNA sequence: TGTGCCACGACAGGGACGAGCTCCTACGAGCAGTACTTC. Its protein product is CATTGTSSYEQYF.

This clonotype was counted ten times or more. This sequence joins TRBV7-9 and TRBJ2-1; D remains ambiguous. The CDR3 contains 13 residues. V lost 2 bases to trimming and J lost 5 bases, with 7 bases between them. The germline V gene has CDR1 SEHNR and CDR2 FQNEAQ (reference sequence). The CDR3: CASSLLSDNEQFF. CDR3 coding DNA: TGTGCCAGCAGCTTATTGTCGGACAATGAGCAGTTCTTC.

This clonotype was counted only a few times. The DNA for the CDR3 is TGTGCCAGCAGTTCCTCCGGGACAGGGGAGAGGCATGGCTACACCTTC. As protein: CASSSSGTGERHGYTF. This sequence joins TRBV27 and TRBJ1-2; 10 bases are a match to TRBD1. Losses at the gene ends were 4 bases for V and 6 bases for J; bases not matched to a gene: 11. The CDR3 length is 16 residues. CDR1 MNHEY and CDR2 SMNVEV come from the germline V gene (reference sequence).

This clonotype showed up many times. The rearrangement uses TRBV20-1 and TRBJ2-7, with D tentatively TRBD2 (6 bases). This CDR3 is built from 13 residues. Trimming pared 6 bases from V and 2 bases from J, leaving 14 bases between. In germline, CDR1 is DFQATT, CDR2 SNEGSKA (reference sequence). CDR3 bases: TGCAGTGCCCTGCGGGGTAGGGCCTACGAGCAGTACTTC. Its protein product is CSALRGRAYEQYF.

This clonotype was seen ten or more times. This sequence joins TRBV7-2 and TRBJ2-3; TRBD1 might be the D (8 bases). CDR1 and CDR2 (germline): SGHTA, FQGNSA. The CDR3 spans 20 residues. V was shortened by 5 bases and J by 2 bases, with 29 bases between the two germline ends. For the CDR3, the DNA is TGTGCCAGCAGCAAGAGAGCCTACACCACAGGGGGGAGGGACACAGATACGCAGTATTTT. Its translation is CASSKRAYTTGGRDTDTQYF. The full variable domain, rest sourced from reference TRBV7-2 and TRBJ2-3, is GAGVSQSPSNKVTEKGKDVELRCDPISGHTALYWYRQSLGQGLEFLIYFQGNSAPDKSGLPSDRFSAERTGGSVSTLTIQRTQQEDSAVYLCASSKRAYTTGGRDTDTQYFGPGTRLTVL.

This clonotype was observed a handful of times. A much larger clone lies one base from this, so it may be a read error. The rearrangement links TRBV6-5 to TRBJ1-6; D is unclear. Germline assignment: CDR1 MNHEY and CDR2 SVGAGI. CDR3 length: 17 residues. Trimming took off 0 bases at V and 7 bases at J, with 16 bases between the two ends. Written as DNA, the CDR3 is TGTGCCAGCAGTTACTCGAACAAGGGTAATAAAAATTCACCCCTCCACTTT. Translating it yields CASSYSNKGNKNSPLHF.

The rearrangement joins TRBV7-9 to TRBJ2-7; D possibly corresponds to TRBD2 (6 bases). Trimming took off 5 bases at V and 4 bases at J, with 18 bases between the two ends. Germline V gene lookup returns CDR1 SEHNR and CDR2 FQNEAQ (reference sequence). The CDR3 is 15 amino acids. The CDR3 spells CASSVESGLAYEQYF. Written as DNA, the CDR3 is TGTGCCAGCAGCGTTGAATCGGGGCTAGCGTACGAGCAGTACTTC.

With regard to this clonotype: This may be a read error, as it is one base from a much larger clone. J is TRBJ2-7 and V is TRBV6-1; D may be TRBD1 or TRBD2 (5 bases each). This CDR3 region has 14 residues. Deletions cut 5 bases from V and 5 bases from J, with 16 bases between. Germline CDR1 and CDR2: MNHNS and SASEGT. In DNA, the CDR3 is TGTGCCAGCAGTCCCCGGGGCCAGACGGACGAGCAGTACTTC. This gives the protein CASSPRGQTDEQYF.

On this clonotype: A read error may be the cause here, since a much bigger clone is one base away. V and J are TRBV10-3 and TRBJ2-1, with D possibly TRBD2 on 5 matching bases. This CDR3 has 15 amino acids. Germline assignment: CDR1 ENHRY and CDR2 SYGVKD. The V end was cut by 2 bases, the J end by 0 bases, with 8 bases between. The CDR3 sequence is CAISETGSSYNEQFF. The CDR3 DNA sequence: TGTGCCATCAGTGAGACTGGGAGCTCCTACAATGAGCAGTTCTTC.

Regarding this clonotype: A much larger clone is a single base away; this may be a read error. The CDR3 region has the DNA TGCGCCAGCAGCTTCAGCCCGAACAATGACCAGTTCTTC. Translated: CASSFSPNNDQFF. The V and J genes are TRBV5-1 and TRBJ2-1; no clear D gene. From germline, CDR1 is SGHRS and CDR2 YFSETQ. The CDR3 is 13 residues long.

This clonotype was seen a handful of times. A read error may explain this, as a much larger clone is one base away. This chain uses TRBV9 with TRBJ2-1; 7 nucleotides line up with TRBD1. Germline V CDR1 and CDR2: SGDLS, YYNGEE. CDR3 length: 15 amino acids. DNA for the CDR3: TGTGCCAGCAGCGCGACAGGGAACCGGTACAATGAGCCGTTCTTC. Protein: CASSATGNRYNEPFF. The variable domain in full, completed from reference TRBV9 and TRBJ2-1, reads DSGVTQTPKHLITATGQRVTLRCSPRSGDLSVYWYQQSLDQGLQFLIQYYNGEERAKGNILERFSAQQFPDLHSELNLSSLELGDSALYFCASSATGNRYNEPFFGPGTRLTVL.

This chain uses TRBV10-3 with TRBJ2-6, with 10 bases matching TRBD1. The CDR3 runs 15 residues. Germline loops: CDR1 ENHRY, CDR2 SYGVKD. Trimming removed 8 bases from V and 4 bases from J; junction bases left unmatched: 5. CDR3 sequence: CAIGGTGVGANVLTF. The CDR3 DNA reads as TGTGCCATCGGTGGGACAGGGGTCGGGGCCAACGTCCTGACTTTC.

The chain joins TRBV2 to TRBJ1-5; D is unresolved. Germline CDR1 and CDR2: SNHLY and FYNNEI. Trimming took 4 bases from V and 2 from J, leaving 12 bases between them. The CDR3 runs to 15 residues. The CDR3: CASSGSKGGNQPQHF. For the CDR3, the DNA is TGTGCCAGCAGTGGGTCTAAGGGTGGCAATCAGCCCCAGCATTTT.

This clonotype was seen repeatedly, ten times or more. J is TRBJ2-7 and V is TRBV24-1, with 8 bases matching TRBD1. The trim removed 4 bases at V and 2 bases at J, leaving 6 bases unmatched. This CDR3 spans 15 amino acids. Per germline, CDR1 KGHDR and CDR2 SFDVKD. The DNA of the CDR3 is TGTGCCACCAGTGACACGGACAGGGCCCCCTACGAGCAGTACTTC. It translates to CATSDTDRAPYEQYF.

V and J are TRBV7-2 and TRBJ1-6, with D perhaps matching TRBD1 (6 bases). The CDR3 is made up of 16 amino acids. V dropped 5 bases and J dropped 7 bases, with 18 bases sitting between them. In germline, CDR1 is SGHTA, CDR2 FQGNSA. CDR3 bases: TGTGCCAGCAGCGTCGGGGGGGCAGAAACGAATTCACCCCTCCACTTT. It codes for CASSVGGAETNSPLHF.

Ten or more counts support this clonotype. The rearrangement joins TRBV3-1 to TRBJ1-3; D ambiguous. The CDR3 contains 13 residues. The V gene lost 4 bases and the J gene lost 2 bases, with 6 bases spanning the gap. Germline V lookup: CDR1 LGHDT, CDR2 YNNKEL (reference sequence). The CDR3 here is CASSLSPGNTIYF. CDR3 DNA sequence: TGTGCCAGCAGCCTCAGTCCTGGAAACACCATATATTTT.

The chain uses TRBV7-2 and TRBJ1-5, with 8 bases fitting TRBD1. J gave up 7 bases and V 5 bases, and 4 bases lay outside the gene matches. CDR3 length: 13 amino acids. Germline CDR1 and CDR2: SGHTA and FQGNSA. The CDR3 DNA sequence: TGTGCCAGCAGCGGGTACAGGGGGCAGCCCCAGCATTTT. The encoded protein is CASSGYRGQPQHF.

Many counts were recorded for this clonotype. The chain is built from TRBV7-9 and TRBJ1-2; no clear D. V was clipped by 1 base and J by 7 bases, with 7 bases between them. The CDR3 is made up of 12 amino acids. Germline V gene sequence: CDR1 SEHNR, CDR2 FQNEAQ (reference sequence). CDR3 DNA sequence: TGTGCCAGCAGCTTAGATCGGTTTGGCTACACCTTC. Protein: CASSLDRFGYTF.